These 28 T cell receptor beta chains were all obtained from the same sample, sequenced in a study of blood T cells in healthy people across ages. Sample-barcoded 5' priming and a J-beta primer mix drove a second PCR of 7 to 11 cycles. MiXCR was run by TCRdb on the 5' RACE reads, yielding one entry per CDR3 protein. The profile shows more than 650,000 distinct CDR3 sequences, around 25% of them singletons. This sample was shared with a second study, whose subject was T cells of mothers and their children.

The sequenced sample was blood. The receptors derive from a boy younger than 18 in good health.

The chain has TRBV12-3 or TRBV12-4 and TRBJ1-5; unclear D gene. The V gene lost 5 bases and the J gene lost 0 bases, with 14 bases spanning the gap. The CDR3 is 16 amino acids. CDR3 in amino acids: CASSVGSPYSNQPQHF. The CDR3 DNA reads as TGTGCCAGCAGTGTTGGGAGTCCCTATAGCAATCAGCCCCAGCATTTT.

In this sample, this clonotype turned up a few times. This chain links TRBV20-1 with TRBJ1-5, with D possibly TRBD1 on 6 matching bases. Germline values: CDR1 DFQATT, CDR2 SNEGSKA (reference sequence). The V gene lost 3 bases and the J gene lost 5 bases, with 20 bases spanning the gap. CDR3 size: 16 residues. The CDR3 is CSARVGGWGADQPQHF. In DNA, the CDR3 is TGCAGTGCTAGGGTTGGCGGTTGGGGGGCTGATCAGCCCCAGCATTTT.

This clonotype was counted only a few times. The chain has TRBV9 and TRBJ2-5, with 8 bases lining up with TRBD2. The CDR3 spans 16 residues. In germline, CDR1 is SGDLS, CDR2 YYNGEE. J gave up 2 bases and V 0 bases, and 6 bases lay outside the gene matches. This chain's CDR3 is CASSVAGGRGQETQYF. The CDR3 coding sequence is TGTGCCAGCAGCGTAGCGGGGGGGCGTGGGCAAGAGACCCAGTACTTC.

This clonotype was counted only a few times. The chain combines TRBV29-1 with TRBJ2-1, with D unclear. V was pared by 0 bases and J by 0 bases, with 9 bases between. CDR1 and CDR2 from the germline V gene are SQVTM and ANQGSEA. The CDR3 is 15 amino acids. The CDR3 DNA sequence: TGCAGCGTTGAAGAGGCCACGAGCTCCTACAATGAGCAGTTCTTC. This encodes CSVEEATSSYNEQFF.

The CDR3 coding sequence is TGCGCCAGCAGGGAAGTGCTCTCTGGAAACACCATATATTTT. It translates to CASREVLSGNTIYF. The chain has TRBV5-1 and TRBJ1-3; the D is unclear. The germline V gene encodes CDR1 SGHRS and CDR2 YFSETQ. CDR3 size: 14 residues. V lost 5 bases and J lost 0, with 9 bases in between. Variable domain in full (rest from reference TRBV5-1 and TRBJ1-3): KAGVTQTPRYLIKTRGQQVTLSCSPISGHRSVSWYQQTPGQGLQFLFEYFSETQRNKGNFPGRFSGRQFSNSRSEMNVSTLELGDSALYLCASREVLSGNTIYFGEGSWLTVV.

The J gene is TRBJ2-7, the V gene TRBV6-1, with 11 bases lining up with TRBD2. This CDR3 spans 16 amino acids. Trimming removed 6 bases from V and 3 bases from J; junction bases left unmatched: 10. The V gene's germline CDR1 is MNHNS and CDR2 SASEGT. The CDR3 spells CASSRTGTSGYYEQYF. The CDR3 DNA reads TGTGCCAGCAGCCGCACCGGGACTAGCGGATACTACGAGCAGTACTTC.

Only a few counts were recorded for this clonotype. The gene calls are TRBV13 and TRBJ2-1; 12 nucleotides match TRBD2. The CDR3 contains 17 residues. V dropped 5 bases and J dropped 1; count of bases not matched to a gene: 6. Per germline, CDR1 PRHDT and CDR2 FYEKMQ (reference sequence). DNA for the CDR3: TGTGCCAGCAGCCTGACTAGCGGGGGAGAATCCTACAATGAGCAGTTCTTC. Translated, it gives CASSLTSGGESYNEQFF.

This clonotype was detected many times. The CDR3 reads CASSPGTRADTQYF. The CDR3 DNA is TGTGCCAGCAGCCCCGGGACTAGAGCAGATACGCAGTATTTT. This chain joins TRBV6-5 and TRBJ2-3; 8 bases map to TRBD2. Germline V gives CDR1 MNHEY, CDR2 SVGAGI. CDR3 length equals 14 residues. The ends lost 6 bases at V and 4 bases at J; junction bases unmatched: 6.

The CDR3 DNA reads as TGTGCCAGCAGCCCAGGACTGTCGGGGAAGACCCAGTACTTC. Encoded protein: CASSPGLSGKTQYF. The rearrangement uses TRBV3-1 and TRBJ2-1; weak D call: TRBD2 (5 bases). The tail of the sequence fits TRBJ2-5 better, so the J call may be wrong. CDR1 is LGHDT and CDR2 is YNNKEL in the germline V gene (reference sequence). This CDR3 region has 14 residues.

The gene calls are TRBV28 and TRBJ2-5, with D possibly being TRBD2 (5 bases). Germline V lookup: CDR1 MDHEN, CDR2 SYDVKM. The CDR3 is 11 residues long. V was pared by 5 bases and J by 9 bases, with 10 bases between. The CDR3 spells CASSPAGAQYF. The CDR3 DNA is TGTGCCAGCAGTCCCGCCGGGGCCCAGTACTTC. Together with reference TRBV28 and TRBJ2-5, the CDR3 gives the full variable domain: DVKVTQSSRYLVKRTGEKVFLECVQDMDHENMFWYRQDPGLGLRLIYFSYDVKMKEKGDIPEGYSVSREKKERFSLILESASTNQTSMYLCASSPAGAQYFGPGTRLLVL.

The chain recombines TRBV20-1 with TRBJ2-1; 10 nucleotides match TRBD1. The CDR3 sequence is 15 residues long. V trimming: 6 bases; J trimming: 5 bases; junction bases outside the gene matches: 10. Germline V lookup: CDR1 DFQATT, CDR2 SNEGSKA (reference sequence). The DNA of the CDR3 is TGCAGTGCAGGCCGGGACAGGGGACAACACAATGAGCAGTTCTTC. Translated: CSAGRDRGQHNEQFF.

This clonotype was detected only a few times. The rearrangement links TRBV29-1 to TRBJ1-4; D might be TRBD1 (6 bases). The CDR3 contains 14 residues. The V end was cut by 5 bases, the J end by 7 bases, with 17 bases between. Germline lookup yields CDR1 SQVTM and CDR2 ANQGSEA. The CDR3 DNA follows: TGCAGCGTTCACGGGGGCGCGGGTAGTGAAAAACTGTTTTTT. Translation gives CSVHGGAGSEKLFF.

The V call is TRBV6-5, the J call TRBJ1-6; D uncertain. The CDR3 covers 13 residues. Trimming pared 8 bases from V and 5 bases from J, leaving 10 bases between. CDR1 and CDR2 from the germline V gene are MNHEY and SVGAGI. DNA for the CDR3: TGTGCCAGCCAGAATGATAATAATTCACCCCTCCACTTT. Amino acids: CASQNDNNSPLHF.

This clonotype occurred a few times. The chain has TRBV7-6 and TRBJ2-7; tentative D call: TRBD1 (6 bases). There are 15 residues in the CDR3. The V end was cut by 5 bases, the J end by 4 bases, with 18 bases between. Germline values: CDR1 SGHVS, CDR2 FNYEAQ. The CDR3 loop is CASSGPGHLTYEQYF. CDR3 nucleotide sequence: TGTGCCAGCAGCGGGCCGGGACACCTGACTTACGAGCAGTACTTC.

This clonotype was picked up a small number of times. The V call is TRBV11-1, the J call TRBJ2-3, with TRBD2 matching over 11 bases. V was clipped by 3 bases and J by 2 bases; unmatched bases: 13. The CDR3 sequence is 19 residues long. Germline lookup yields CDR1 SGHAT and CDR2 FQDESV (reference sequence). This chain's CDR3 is CASSFGSGGAVSDTDTQYF. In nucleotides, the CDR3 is TGTGCCAGCAGCTTTGGTAGCGGGGGGGCCGTTTCGGACACAGATACGCAGTATTTT.

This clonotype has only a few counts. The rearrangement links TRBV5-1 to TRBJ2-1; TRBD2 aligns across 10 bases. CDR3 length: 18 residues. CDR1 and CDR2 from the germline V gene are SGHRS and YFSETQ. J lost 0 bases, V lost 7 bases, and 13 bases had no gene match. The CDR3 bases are TGCGCCAGCCCCCGCGGTAGCGGGGGGACCGACTCCTACAATGAGCAGTTCTTC. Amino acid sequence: CASPRGSGGTDSYNEQFF.

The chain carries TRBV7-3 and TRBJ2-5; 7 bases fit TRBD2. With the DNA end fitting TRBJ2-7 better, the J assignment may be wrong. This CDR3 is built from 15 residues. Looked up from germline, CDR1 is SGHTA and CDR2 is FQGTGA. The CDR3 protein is CASSMSGAHSYEQYF. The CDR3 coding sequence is TGTGCCAGCAGCATGAGCGGGGCTCACTCCTACGAGCAGTACTTC.

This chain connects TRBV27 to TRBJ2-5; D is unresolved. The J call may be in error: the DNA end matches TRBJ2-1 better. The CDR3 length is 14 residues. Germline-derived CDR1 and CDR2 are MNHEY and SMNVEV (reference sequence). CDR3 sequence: CASKVALAINEQFF. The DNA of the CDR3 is TGTGCCAGCAAAGTGGCGTTGGCGATCAATGAGCAGTTCTTC.

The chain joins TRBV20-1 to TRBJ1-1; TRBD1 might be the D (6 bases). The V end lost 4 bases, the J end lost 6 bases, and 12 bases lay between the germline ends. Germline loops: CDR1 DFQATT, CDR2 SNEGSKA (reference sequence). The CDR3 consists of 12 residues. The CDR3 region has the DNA TGCAGTGCTAAGGAGGGGGTCGCTGAAGCTTTCTTT. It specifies CSAKEGVAEAFF.

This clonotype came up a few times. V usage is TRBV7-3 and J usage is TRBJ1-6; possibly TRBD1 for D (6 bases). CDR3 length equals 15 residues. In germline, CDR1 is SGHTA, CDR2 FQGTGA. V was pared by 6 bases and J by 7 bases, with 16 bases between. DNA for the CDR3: TGTGCCAGCAGTTTCCGAGGGGGAGGGAATTCACCCCTCCACTTT. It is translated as CASSFRGGGNSPLHF.

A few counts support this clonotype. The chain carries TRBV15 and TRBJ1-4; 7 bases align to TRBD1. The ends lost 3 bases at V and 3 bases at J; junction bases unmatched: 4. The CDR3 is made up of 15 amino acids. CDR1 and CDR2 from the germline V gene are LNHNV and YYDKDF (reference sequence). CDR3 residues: CATSSMQGANEKLFF. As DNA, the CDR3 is TGTGCCACCAGCAGTATGCAGGGGGCTAATGAAAAACTGTTTTTT. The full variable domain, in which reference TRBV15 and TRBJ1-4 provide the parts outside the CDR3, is DAMVIQNPRYQVTQFGKPVTLSCSQTLNHNVMYWYQQKSSQAPKLLFHYYDKDFNNEADTPDNFQSRRPNTSFCFLDIRSPGLGDTAMYLCATSSMQGANEKLFFGSGTQLSVL.

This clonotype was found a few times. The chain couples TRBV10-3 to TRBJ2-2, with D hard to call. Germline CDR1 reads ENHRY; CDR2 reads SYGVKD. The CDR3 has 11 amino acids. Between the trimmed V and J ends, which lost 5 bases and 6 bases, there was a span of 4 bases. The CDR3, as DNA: TGTGCCATCAGTAAGGCCGGGGAGCTGTTTTTT. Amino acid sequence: CAISKAGELFF.

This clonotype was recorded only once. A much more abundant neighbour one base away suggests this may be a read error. CDR3 sequence (DNA): TGTGCCAGCAGCCAAGAGCAGGGATACCACGAGCAGTACTTC. Residues: CASSQEQGYHEQYF. V and J are TRBV3-1 and TRBJ2-7, with D maybe TRBD1 (5 bases). This CDR3 spans 14 amino acids. CDR1 LGHDT and CDR2 YNNKEL come from the germline V gene (reference sequence). Trimming removed 0 bases from V and 5 bases from J, with 11 bases in between.

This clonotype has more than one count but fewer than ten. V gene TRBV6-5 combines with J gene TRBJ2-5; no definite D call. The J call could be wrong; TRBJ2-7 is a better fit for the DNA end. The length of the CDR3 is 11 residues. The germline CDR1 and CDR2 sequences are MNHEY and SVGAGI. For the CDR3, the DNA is TGTGCCAGCAGTTTTGGGGTCGAGCAGTACTTC. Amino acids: CASSFGVEQYF.

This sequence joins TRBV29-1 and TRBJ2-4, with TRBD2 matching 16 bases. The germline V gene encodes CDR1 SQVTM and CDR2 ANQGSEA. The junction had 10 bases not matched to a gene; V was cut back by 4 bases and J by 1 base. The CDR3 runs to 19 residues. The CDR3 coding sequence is TGCAGCGTTGTAGGGACTAGCGGGGGGGCGGTTATGGCCAAAAACATTCAGTACTTC. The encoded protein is CSVVGTSGGAVMAKNIQYF.

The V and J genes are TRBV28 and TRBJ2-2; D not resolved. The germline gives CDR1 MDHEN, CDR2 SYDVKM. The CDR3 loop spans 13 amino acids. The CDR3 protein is CVAGLGITGELFF. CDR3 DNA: TGTGTAGCAGGTCTGGGGATCACCGGGGAGCTGTTTTTT.

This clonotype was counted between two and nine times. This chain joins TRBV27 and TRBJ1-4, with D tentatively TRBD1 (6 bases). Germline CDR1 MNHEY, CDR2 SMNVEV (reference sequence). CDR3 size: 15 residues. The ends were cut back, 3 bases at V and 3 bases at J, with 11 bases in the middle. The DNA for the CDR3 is TGTGCCAGCAGTTTCCGGACAGCCCCTAATGAAAAACTGTTTTTT. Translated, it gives CASSFRTAPNEKLFF.

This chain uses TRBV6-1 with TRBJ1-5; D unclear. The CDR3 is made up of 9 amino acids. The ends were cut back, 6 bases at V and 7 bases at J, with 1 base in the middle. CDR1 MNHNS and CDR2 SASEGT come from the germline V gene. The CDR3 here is CASSQPQHF. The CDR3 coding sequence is TGTGCCAGCAGCCAGCCCCAGCATTTT.